The T cell receptor beta chain under discussion was sequenced for a study of control samples from healthy donors and cancer patients. This CDR3 contains 15 residues. Germline trimming cut 6 bases from V and 3 bases from J; bases unmatched to any gene: 5. Germline V gene lookup returns CDR1 SNHLY and CDR2 FYNNEI. Repertoires were generated with immunoSEQ multiplex PCR, while TCRdb's copy carries only in-frame clones and drops some. This table holds about 76,000 clones, about 89% found once. The rearrangement uses TRBV2 and TRBJ2-6; TRBD2 matches 7 bases. This sequence originates from a woman aged 45-65 years with colorectal cancer. The material sequenced was PBMCs. The CDR3 reads CASSSGALGANVLTF. For the CDR3, the DNA is TGTGCCAGCAGCAGCGGGGCGCTTGGGGCCAACGTCCTGACTTTC.